Detailed here is one TCR beta chain. Its target is not known. This sample stems from a study of stem cell transplantation in POMP-related autoinflammatory disease. Broader study findings: Fewer unique TRB V-J gene pairings were identified in patients with PRAID.

CDR3 size: 15 residues. Germline V gene sequence: CDR1 SNHLY, CDR2 FYNNEI. V was trimmed by 2 bases and J by 8 bases, leaving 18 bases between them. Generated by immunoSEQ multiplex PCR, the TCRdb table keeps only in-frame clones and is missing some. Of 25,000 to 30,000 clones listed, approximately 85% were seen once; the top ten hold approximately 2.3%. This clonotype was sampled from a human donor with POMP-related autoinflammation and immune dysregulation (PRAID). The chain is built from TRBV2 and TRBJ1-1, with no clear D. The sample here was CD4+ T cells from PBMCs, taken before stem cell transplantation. Here the CDR3 reads CASSELAPFLVEAFF. CDR3 DNA sequence: TGTGCCAGCAGTGAATTGGCACCCTTCCTAGTGGAAGCTTTCTTT.